These 2 T cell receptor beta chains were all obtained from the same sample, sequenced in a study of shared clonotypes between healthy human individuals. Sequencing was performed with immunoSEQ multiplex PCR; in TCRdb, only in-frame clones are kept and a portion is missing. The sample shows about 2.4 million clones, over 85% of them seen only once. Sequenced material: naive CD4+ T cells sorted from blood. Subset noted: CD45RA+ positively selected. The receptors here all came from a man in his late teens or twenties in good health.

The V gene is TRBV11-2, the J gene TRBJ2-5, with no clear D. Germline-derived CDR1 and CDR2 are SGHAT and FQNNGV. This CDR3 spans 14 amino acids. Trimming took off 0 bases at V and 4 bases at J, with 9 bases between the two ends. CDR3 loop: CASSLEALVETQYF. The CDR3 region has the DNA TGTGCCAGCAGCTTAGAAGCCCTGGTAGAGACCCAGTACTTC.

The chain employs TRBV18 and TRBJ2-1; TRBD1 matches 9 bases. The CDR3 has 15 amino acids. Per the germline V gene, CDR1 is KGHSH and CDR2 is LQKENI. Losses at the gene ends were 6 bases for V and 10 bases for J; bases not matched to a gene: 13. The CDR3 spells CASSTGTGTQGEQFF. The DNA for the CDR3 is TGTGCCAGCTCTACCGGGACAGGGACACAGGGGGAGCAGTTCTTC.